This TCR beta chain appears in the sequencing data of a study of cytomegalovirus exposure and HLA in healthy donors. Study-wide results and limits: Cytomegalovirus status was reportedly diagnosed by the classifier with high sensitivity and specificity. Researchers catalogued approximately 170 TCR beta chains as cytomegalovirus-associated.

This clone was seen only a few times. What it binds is unknown. Regarding donors, all were healthy bone marrow donors. This CDR3 spans 15 amino acids. In germline, CDR1 is SGDLS, CDR2 YYNGEE. V was trimmed by 5 bases and J by 5 bases, leaving 19 bases between them. Amplification used 60 Vbeta primers and 13 Jbeta primers. Some clones are missing from TCRdb's copy, which holds only in-frame ones; the method was immunoSEQ multiplex PCR. This table holds about 120,000 clones, 80% found once. The sample consisted of PBMCs. The clonotype was recovered from a man aged 45 to 65 in good health and CMV-seronegative. This chain links TRBV9 with TRBJ2-5, with D possibly matching TRBD1 (6 bases). CDR3 sequence reads: CASSRRDGGGETQYF. The CDR3 DNA sequence: TGTGCCAGCAGTCGTAGGGATGGGGGCGGGGAGACCCAGTACTTC.